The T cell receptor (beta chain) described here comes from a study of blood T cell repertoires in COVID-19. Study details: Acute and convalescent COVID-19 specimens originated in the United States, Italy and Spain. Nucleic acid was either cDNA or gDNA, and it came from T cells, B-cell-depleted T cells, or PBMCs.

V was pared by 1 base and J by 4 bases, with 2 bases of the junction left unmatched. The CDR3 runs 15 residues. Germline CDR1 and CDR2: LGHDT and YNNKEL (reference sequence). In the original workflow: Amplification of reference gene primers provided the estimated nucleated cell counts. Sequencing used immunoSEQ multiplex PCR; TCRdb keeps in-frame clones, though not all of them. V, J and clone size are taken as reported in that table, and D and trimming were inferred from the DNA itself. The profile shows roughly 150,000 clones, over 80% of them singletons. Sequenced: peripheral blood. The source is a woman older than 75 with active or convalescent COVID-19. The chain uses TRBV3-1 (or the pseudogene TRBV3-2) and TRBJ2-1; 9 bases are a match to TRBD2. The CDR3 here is CASSQGGGGYNEQFF. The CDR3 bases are TGTGCCAGCAGCCAAGGCGGGGGGGGATACAATGAGCAGTTCTTC.